Each of the 31 T cell receptor beta chains below was sequenced from the same sample in a study of T cells in Graves' hyperthyroidism and ophthalmopathy. Amplified TCR beta CDR3 regions derived from RNA transcripts. During a first-round RT-PCR of the TCR CDR3, the HTBI primer set was used. Each CDR3 protein gets one entry after TCRdb re-called the multiplex PCR reads with MiXCR. The sample lists 550,000 to 700,000 distinct CDR3 sequences; roughly 15% were seen once. The sample taken for sequencing was blood. These receptors were taken from a woman between 40 and 50 years old with Graves' ophthalmopathy.

This clonotype was counted between two and nine times. The CDR3 DNA reads TGCGCCAGCAGCGCGGGACTAGTGGCGGAGACCCAGTACTTC. This encodes CASSAGLVAETQYF. This chain joins TRBV5-1 and TRBJ2-5, with 8 bases aligning to TRBD2. Germline values: CDR1 SGHRS, CDR2 YFSETQ. The CDR3 spans 14 residues. V lost 4 bases to trimming and J lost 5 bases; unmatched junction nucleotides: 7.

This clonotype was seen at least ten times. V gene TRBV12-3 or TRBV12-4 combines with J gene TRBJ2-7; possible D gene TRBD1, 7 bases. This CDR3 spans 16 amino acids. With 6 bases removed from V and 2 bases from J, the gap between germline ends came to 20 bases. This chain's CDR3 is CASRAEGAPGTYEQYF. CDR3 coding DNA: TGTGCCAGCAGGGCGGAGGGGGCCCCAGGCACCTACGAGCAGTACTTC.

Ten or more counts support this clonotype. This chain uses TRBV4-2 with TRBJ2-7, with 7 bases identical to TRBD2. The CDR3 is made up of 15 amino acids. V lost 1 base, J lost 2 bases, and 5 bases stayed unmatched. Germline V gene lookup returns CDR1 LGHNA and CDR2 YNFKEQ. Here the CDR3 reads CASSQGFGTTYEQYF. DNA of the CDR3: TGTGCCAGCAGCCAAGGGTTCGGGACTACCTACGAGCAGTACTTC.

This clonotype was observed many times. V usage is TRBV30 and J usage is TRBJ1-5; D is unresolved. This CDR3 comprises 12 residues. From germline, CDR1 is GTSNPN and CDR2 SVGIG (reference sequence). Trimming shortened V by 2 bases and J by 4 bases, and 6 bases separated the two germline ends. In nucleotides, the CDR3 is TGTGCCTGGAGTTCGGGTAATCAGCCCCAGCATTTT. Protein sequence: CAWSSGNQPQHF.

This clonotype has a count of ten or more. J is TRBJ2-7 and V is TRBV2; 9 bases agree with TRBD2. Unmatched junction bases numbered 9, after V lost 7 bases and J lost 5 bases. This CDR3 spans 14 amino acids. Germline-derived CDR1 and CDR2 are SNHLY and FYNNEI. This CDR3 is CASILSGRIHEQYF. CDR3 nucleotides: TGTGCCAGCATCCTTAGCGGGAGAATCCACGAGCAGTACTTC.

This clonotype has only one observation. V usage is TRBV6-2 or TRBV6-3 and J usage is TRBJ2-7; 14 bases map to TRBD2. Unmatched junction bases numbered 3, after V lost 5 bases and J lost 3 bases. This CDR3 has 15 amino acids. Per germline, CDR1 MNHEY and CDR2 SVGEGT. CDR3 sequence reads: CASSGLAGGGYEQYF. The CDR3 DNA follows: TGTGCCAGCAGTGGACTAGCGGGAGGAGGCTACGAGCAGTACTTC.

V gene TRBV20-1 combines with J gene TRBJ2-7; D gene uncertain. The CDR3 loop spans 14 amino acids. The V end was cut by 6 bases, the J end by 3 bases, with 18 bases between. The V gene's germline CDR1 is DFQATT and CDR2 SNEGSKA (reference sequence). CDR3 loop: CSAHPWKMGYEQYF. In nucleotides, the CDR3 is TGCAGTGCCCATCCCTGGAAGATGGGCTACGAGCAGTACTTC.

About this clonotype: A read error may explain this, as a much larger clone is one base away. The chain combines TRBV2 with TRBJ2-7; no firm D call. This CDR3 is 14 amino acids long. The V gene's germline CDR1 is SNHLY and CDR2 FYNNEI. The CDR3 protein is CASNESLRSNEQYF. The CDR3 DNA reads TGTGCCAGCAATGAATCTTTGAGGTCGAACGAGCAGTACTTC.

Of note for this clonotype: A junction end diverges from the germline sequence, so it may reflect a read error. V usage is TRBV27 and J usage is TRBJ1-1, with unresolved D. This CDR3 is built from 14 residues. Germline values: CDR1 MNHEY, CDR2 SMNVEV (reference sequence). The CDR3 loop reads CASSLAGTNTGAFF. CDR3 coding DNA: TGTGCCAGCAGTTTGGCGGGTACGAACACTGGAGCTTTCTTT.

This clonotype was observed a few times. This chain uses TRBV3-1 with TRBJ2-7; D is ambiguous. Germline lookup yields CDR1 LGHDT and CDR2 YNNKEL (reference sequence). The CDR3 runs 13 residues. V lost 0 bases and J 8 bases, leaving 11 bases between the germline ends. The CDR3, as DNA: TGTGCCAGCAGCCAAGAACTGGGCAGAAAGCAGTACTTC. This translates into CASSQELGRKQYF.

This clonotype was recorded many times. This chain joins TRBV27 and TRBJ1-2, with 10 bases matching TRBD1. Germline V gene data show CDR1 as MNHEY and CDR2 as SMNVEV (reference sequence). The CDR3 consists of 15 residues. V trimming: 0 bases; J trimming: 4 bases; junction bases outside the gene matches: 2. CDR3 region: CASSLSGDRGYGYTF. CDR3 nucleotide sequence: TGTGCCAGCAGTTTATCGGGGGACAGGGGCTATGGCTACACCTTC.

This clonotype was detected ten times or more. This sequence joins TRBV12-3 or TRBV12-4 and TRBJ1-2; D uncertain. Trimming removed 2 bases from V and 4 bases from J, with 8 bases in between. The CDR3 totals 13 residues. Here the CDR3 DNA reads TGTGCCAGCAGTTTACCGACGGGCTATGGCTACACCTTC. It codes for CASSLPTGYGYTF.

This clonotype was seen repeatedly, ten times or more. The chain has TRBV5-1 and TRBJ2-7; 8 bases align to TRBD2. V was pared by 5 bases and J by 3 bases, with 13 bases of the junction left unmatched. Germline CDR1 and CDR2: SGHRS and YFSETQ. The CDR3 is 16 amino acids. The CDR3 region is CASSFPRAGGLYEQYF. For the CDR3, the DNA is TGCGCCAGCAGTTTCCCTCGTGCGGGAGGACTCTACGAGCAGTACTTC.

This rearrangement joins TRBV2 to TRBJ1-4, with 8 bases that match TRBD1. This CDR3 comprises 13 residues. With 5 bases clipped from V and 7 bases from J, the junction kept 3 bases outside the gene matches. Germline CDR1 and CDR2: SNHLY and FYNNEI. Here the CDR3 DNA reads TGTGCCAGCAGTTCAGGGGGCGGTGAAAAACTGTTTTTT. Amino acids: CASSSGGGEKLFF.

This chain links TRBV20-1 with TRBJ2-7, with D possibly being TRBD1 (6 bases). Germline lookup yields CDR1 DFQATT and CDR2 SNEGSKA (reference sequence). CDR3 size: 14 residues. Trimming took 0 bases from V and 3 from J, leaving 12 bases between them. The chain's CDR3 is CSARDPAGDYEQYF. The CDR3 nucleotides are TGCAGTGCTAGAGATCCGGCAGGGGACTACGAGCAGTACTTC.

This clonotype was detected only a few times. The chain is built from TRBV20-1 and TRBJ1-1; D remains ambiguous. V was cut by 0 bases and J by 4 bases, with 12 bases left in between. Germline V gene sequence: CDR1 DFQATT, CDR2 SNEGSKA (reference sequence). The CDR3 totals 14 residues. The CDR3 sequence is CSARDPGWGTEAFF. The CDR3 DNA reads TGCAGTGCTAGAGATCCCGGCTGGGGCACTGAAGCTTTCTTT.

At least ten counts were recorded for this clonotype. V and J are TRBV2 and TRBJ2-7; no firm D call. The CDR3 is 10 residues long. Trimming shortened V by 4 bases and J by 5 bases, and 3 bases separated the two germline ends. The V gene's germline CDR1 is SNHLY and CDR2 FYNNEI. The CDR3 is CASSVHEQYF. CDR3 coding DNA: TGTGCCAGCAGTGTACACGAGCAGTACTTC.

At least ten counts were recorded for this clonotype. The chain's CDR3 is CASSSTGTGGTEAFF. Written as DNA, the CDR3 is TGCGCCAGCAGCTCAACCGGGACAGGGGGGACTGAAGCTTTCTTT. The rearrangement links TRBV5-1 to TRBJ1-1; 11 bases align to TRBD1. CDR1 SGHRS and CDR2 YFSETQ come from the germline V gene. J lost 5 bases, V lost 3 bases, and 6 bases had no gene match. The CDR3 extends over 15 amino acids.

This clonotype was seen many times. The chain uses TRBV29-1 and TRBJ1-1; D might be TRBD1 (6 bases). Germline V CDR1 and CDR2: SQVTM, ANQGSEA. The V end lost 7 bases, the J end lost 1 base, and 16 bases lay between the germline ends. The CDR3 contains 14 residues. The CDR3 loop reads CSALSGHPNTEAFF. The CDR3 DNA reads as TGCAGCGCGTTGTCGGGACACCCGAACACTGAAGCTTTCTTT.

This clonotype was seen at least ten times. The rearrangement links TRBV28 to TRBJ1-3, with 7 bases identical to TRBD1. With V trimmed by 3 bases and J by 0 bases, 2 bases remained unmatched. There are 15 residues in the CDR3. Germline V lookup: CDR1 MDHEN, CDR2 SYDVKM. The CDR3 here is CASSLPGGSGNTIYF. In DNA, the CDR3 is TGTGCCAGCAGTTTGCCAGGGGGCTCTGGAAACACCATATATTTT.

Many counts were recorded for this clonotype. The chain employs TRBV14 and TRBJ1-1, with 8 positions matching TRBD1. J lost 12 bases, V lost 1 base, and 4 bases had no gene match. The CDR3 totals 12 residues. Per the germline V gene, CDR1 is SGHDN and CDR2 is FVKESK. CDR3 amino acids: CASSQGGTGSFF. CDR3 sequence (DNA): TGTGCCAGCAGCCAAGGGGGGACAGGATCTTTCTTT. The variable domain in full, completed from reference TRBV14 and TRBJ1-1, reads EAGVTQFPSHSVIEKGQTVTLRCDPISGHDNLYWYRRVMGKEIKFLLHFVKESKQDESGMPNNRFLAERTGGTYSTLKVQPAELEDSGVYFCASSQGGTGSFFGQGTRLTVV.

V and J are TRBV5-1 and TRBJ2-5; D tentatively fits TRBD1 or TRBD2 (5 bases each). This CDR3 contains 16 residues. Germline lookup yields CDR1 SGHRS and CDR2 YFSETQ. V was trimmed by 0 bases and J by 4 bases, leaving 16 bases between them. The CDR3 DNA reads TGCGCCAGCAGCTTGGGGTTCGAGGGGCAGGGAGAGACCCAGTACTTC. Translated: CASSLGFEGQGETQYF.

This sequence joins TRBV18 and TRBJ2-7, with 9 bases identical to TRBD1. V lost 5 bases, J lost 5 bases, and 7 bases stayed unmatched. This CDR3 comprises 14 residues. Looked up from germline, CDR1 is KGHSH and CDR2 is LQKENI. The CDR3 region is CASSSPGTGNEQYF. CDR3 sequence (DNA): TGTGCCAGCTCATCGCCCGGGACAGGGAACGAGCAGTACTTC.

There are many counts of this clonotype. CDR3 amino acids: CASSLVTSVTYEQYF. The CDR3 nucleotides read TGTGCCAGCAGTTTAGTGACTAGCGTCACCTACGAGCAGTACTTC. This sequence joins TRBV12-3 or TRBV12-4 and TRBJ2-7; the match to TRBD2 covers 8 bases. Trimming at V came to 1 base and at J to 2 bases, leaving 4 bases not matched to a gene. This CDR3 region has 15 residues.

This clonotype has a count of ten or more. The CDR3 reads CAWSGDAIQETQYF. The CDR3 DNA is TGTGCCTGGAGTGGGGACGCAATACAAGAGACCCAGTACTTC. V gene TRBV30 combines with J gene TRBJ2-5; D may be TRBD1 or TRBD2 (5 bases each). This CDR3 has 14 residues. V was shortened by 1 base and J by 2 bases, with 11 bases between the two germline ends. CDR1 GTSNPN and CDR2 SVGIG come from the germline V gene (reference sequence).

A few counts support this clonotype. One junction end does not reproduce the germline sequence, and a read error may be involved. This chain links TRBV12-3 or TRBV12-4 with TRBJ2-5; D is unclear. The CDR3 runs 12 residues. Written as DNA, the CDR3 is TGTGCCAGCAGTTTGAACCAAGAGACCCGGTACTTC. It codes for CASSLNQETRYF.

This clonotype was detected a few times. The genes are TRBV7-8 and TRBJ2-4; possible D gene TRBD1, 5 bases. This CDR3 is built from 15 residues. CDR1 SGHVS and CDR2 FQNEAQ come from the germline V gene. The ends were cut back, 5 bases at V and 2 bases at J, with 13 bases in the middle. The CDR3 sequence is CASSPKAGPKNIQYF. The CDR3 nucleotides are TGTGCCAGCAGCCCGAAGGCAGGGCCCAAAAACATTCAGTACTTC.

This clonotype was observed a handful of times. The J gene is TRBJ1-2, the V gene TRBV27, with TRBD1 matching 7 bases. V was clipped by 2 bases and J by 4 bases; unmatched bases: 4. The germline CDR1 and CDR2 sequences are MNHEY and SMNVEV (reference sequence). This CDR3 spans 14 amino acids. The DNA of the CDR3 is TGTGCCAGCAGTTTAAGGGACAGTTCCTATGGCTACACCTTC. It encodes CASSLRDSSYGYTF.

About this clonotype: This sequence may be a read error, since a much larger clone differs from it by one base. The V gene is TRBV7-3, the J gene TRBJ1-2, with a possible D match to TRBD1 (6 bases). The CDR3 has 13 amino acids. The germline V gene encodes CDR1 SGHTA and CDR2 FQGTGA. The CDR3 region has the DNA TGTACCAGCAGCTTTTACAGGGACTATGGCTACACCTTC. Translating it yields CTSSFYRDYGYTF.

This clonotype came up many times. This chain connects TRBV10-3 to TRBJ2-3, with TRBD1 matching 7 bases. CDR1 is ENHRY, CDR2 SYGVKD, per germline. Trimming cost V 2 bases and J 6 bases; bases outside gene matches: 8. The CDR3 loop spans 15 amino acids. CDR3 DNA sequence: TGTGCCATCAGTGAGCCTTCGACAGGGCTTGATACGCAGTATTTT. It specifies CAISEPSTGLDTQYF.

This clonotype was picked up many times. The V call is TRBV6-1, the J call TRBJ2-4; TRBD1 agrees at 10 bases. V lost 6 bases to trimming and J lost 4 bases; unmatched junction nucleotides: 9. Per the germline V gene, CDR1 is MNHNS and CDR2 is SASEGT. This CDR3 contains 16 residues. The CDR3 here is CASSPGGTGDKNIQYF. Here the CDR3 DNA reads TGTGCCAGCAGCCCCGGCGGGACAGGGGATAAAAACATTCAGTACTTC.